This TCR beta chain was obtained from a study of blood T cell repertoires in COVID-19. CDR3 length equals 9 residues. The V end was cut by 5 bases, the J end by 7 bases, with 6 bases between. The germline V gene encodes CDR1 DFQATT and CDR2 SNEGSKA (reference sequence). TCRdb's copy holds only in-frame clones and misses some; the assay was immunoSEQ multiplex PCR. Here the sample spans roughly 120,000 clones, over 80% being singletons. The J gene is TRBJ2-7, the V gene TRBV20-1; D uncertain. Sequencing used peripheral blood. This clonotype was sampled from a human donor in a cohort sampled during active COVID-19. As DNA, the CDR3 is TGCAGTGCTGGCTGGGAGCAGTACTTC. This translates into CSAGWEQYF.